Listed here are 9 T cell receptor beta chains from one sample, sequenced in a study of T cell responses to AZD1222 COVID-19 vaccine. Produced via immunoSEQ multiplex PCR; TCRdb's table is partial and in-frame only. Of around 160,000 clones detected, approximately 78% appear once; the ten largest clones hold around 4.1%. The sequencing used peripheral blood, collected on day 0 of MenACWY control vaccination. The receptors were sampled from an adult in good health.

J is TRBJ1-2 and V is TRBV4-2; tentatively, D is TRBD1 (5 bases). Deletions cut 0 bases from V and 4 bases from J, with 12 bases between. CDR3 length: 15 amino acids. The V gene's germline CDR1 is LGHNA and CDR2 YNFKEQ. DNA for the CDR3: TGTGCCAGCAGCCAAGAGCCCAGGACATTCTATGGCTACACCTTC. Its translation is CASSQEPRTFYGYTF.

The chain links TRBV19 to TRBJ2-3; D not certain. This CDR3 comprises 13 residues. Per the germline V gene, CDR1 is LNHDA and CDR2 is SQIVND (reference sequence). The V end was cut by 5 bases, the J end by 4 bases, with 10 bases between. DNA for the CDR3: TGTGCCAGTAGTCTTGCCCCGGCAGATACGCAGTATTTT. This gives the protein CASSLAPADTQYF.

Here the CDR3 DNA reads TGTGCCAGCTCAAATATGGGCACAGATACGCAGTATTTT. Translation: CASSNMGTDTQYF. J is TRBJ2-3 and V is TRBV18; no firm D call. This CDR3 has 13 residues. Trimming removed 5 bases from V and 1 base from J, with 7 bases in between. From germline, CDR1 is KGHSH and CDR2 LQKENI. The complete variable domain, with remaining parts taken from reference TRBV18 and TRBJ2-3, reads NAGVMQNPRHLVRRRGQEARLRCSPMKGHSHVYWYRQLPEEGLKFMVYLQKENIIDESGMPKERFSAEFPKEGPSILRIQQVVRGDSAAYFCASSNMGTDTQYFGPGTRLTVL.

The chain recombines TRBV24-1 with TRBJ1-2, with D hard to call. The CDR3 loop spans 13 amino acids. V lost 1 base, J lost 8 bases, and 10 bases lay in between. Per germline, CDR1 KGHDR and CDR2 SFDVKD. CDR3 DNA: TGTGCCACCAGTGATTTTTCAGGCATCGGCTACACCTTC. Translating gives CATSDFSGIGYTF.

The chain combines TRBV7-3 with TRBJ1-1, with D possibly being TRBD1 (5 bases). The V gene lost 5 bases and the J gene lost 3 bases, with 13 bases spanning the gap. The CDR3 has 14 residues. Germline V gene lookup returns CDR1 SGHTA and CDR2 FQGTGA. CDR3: CASSPTGGDTEAFF. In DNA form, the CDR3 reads TGTGCCAGCAGCCCCACCGGGGGGGACACTGAAGCTTTCTTT. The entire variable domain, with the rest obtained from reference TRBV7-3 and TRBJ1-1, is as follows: GAGVSQTPSNKVTEKGKYVELRCDPISGHTALYWYRQSLGQGPEFLIYFQGTGAADDSGLPNDRFFAVRPEGSVSTLKIQRTERGDSAVYLCASSPTGGDTEAFFGQGTRLTVV.

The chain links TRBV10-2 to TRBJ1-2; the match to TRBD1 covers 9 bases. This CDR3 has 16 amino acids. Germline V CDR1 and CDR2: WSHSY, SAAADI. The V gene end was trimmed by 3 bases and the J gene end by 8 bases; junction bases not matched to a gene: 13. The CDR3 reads CASSDPPGQGLVGYTF. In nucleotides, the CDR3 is TGCGCCAGCAGTGACCCGCCGGGACAGGGTTTGGTCGGCTACACCTTC.

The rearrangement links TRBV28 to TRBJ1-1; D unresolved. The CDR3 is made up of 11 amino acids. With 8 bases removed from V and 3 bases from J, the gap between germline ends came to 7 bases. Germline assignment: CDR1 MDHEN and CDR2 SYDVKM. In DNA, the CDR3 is TGTGCCAGCGGGGAGGACACTGAAGCTTTCTTT. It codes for CASGEDTEAFF. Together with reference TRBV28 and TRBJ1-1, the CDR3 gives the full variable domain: DVKVTQSSRYLVKRTGEKVFLECVQDMDHENMFWYRQDPGLGLRLIYFSYDVKMKEKGDIPEGYSVSREKKERFSLILESASTNQTSMYLCASGEDTEAFFGQGTRLTVV.

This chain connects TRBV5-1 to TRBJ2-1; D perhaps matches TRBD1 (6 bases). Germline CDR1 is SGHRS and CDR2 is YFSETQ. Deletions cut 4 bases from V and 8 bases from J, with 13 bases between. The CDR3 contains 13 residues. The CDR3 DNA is TGCGCCAGCAGCGTATACAGGGTCGATGAGCAGTTCTTC. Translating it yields CASSVYRVDEQFF.

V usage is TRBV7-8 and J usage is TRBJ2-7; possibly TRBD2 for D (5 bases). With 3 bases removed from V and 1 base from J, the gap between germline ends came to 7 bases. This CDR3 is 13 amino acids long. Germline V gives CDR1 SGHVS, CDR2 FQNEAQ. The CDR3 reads CASSFGRSYEQYF. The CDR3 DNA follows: TGTGCCAGCAGCTTTGGGAGATCCTACGAGCAGTACTTC. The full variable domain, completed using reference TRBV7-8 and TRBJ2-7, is GAGVSQSPRYKVAKRGQDVALRCDPISGHVSLFWYQQALGQGPEFLTYFQNEAQLDKSGLPSDRFFAERPEGSVSTLKIQRTQQEDSAVYLCASSFGRSYEQYFGPGTRLTVT.